The clone carrying this T cell receptor beta chain has just a few counts. These data come from a study of blood T cell repertoires in COVID-19. On the study more broadly: The study drew acute and convalescent COVID-19 samples from the United States, Italy and Spain.

This CDR3 spans 13 amino acids. Germline assignment: CDR1 KGHSH and CDR2 LQKENI. The V end lost 6 bases, the J end lost 8 bases, and 16 bases lay between the germline ends. The data were produced by immunoSEQ multiplex PCR, yet TCRdb's version contains in-frame clones alone and is incomplete. The sample yields over 150,000 clones, 85% seen once. Sequences were obtained from peripheral blood. This sequence was found in a man aged 40-49 years with acute or convalescent COVID-19. The rearrangement links TRBV18 to TRBJ1-2, with D unresolved. The CDR3 coding sequence is TGTGCCAGCTCGTCTACAGTGCCGGGGGGCTACACCTTC. Its translation is CASSSTVPGGYTF.